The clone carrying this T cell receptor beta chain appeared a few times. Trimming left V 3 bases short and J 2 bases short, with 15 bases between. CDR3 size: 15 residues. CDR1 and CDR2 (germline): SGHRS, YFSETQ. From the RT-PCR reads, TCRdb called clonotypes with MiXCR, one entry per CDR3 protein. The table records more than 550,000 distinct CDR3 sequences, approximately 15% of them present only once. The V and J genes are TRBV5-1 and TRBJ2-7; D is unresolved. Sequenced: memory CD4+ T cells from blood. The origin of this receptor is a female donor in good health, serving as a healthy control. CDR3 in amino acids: CASSSQVSNTYEQYF. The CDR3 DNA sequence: TGCGCCAGCAGCTCTCAAGTTTCTAATACCTACGAGCAGTACTTC.